This T cell receptor (beta chain) was sequenced during a study of glioma-infiltrating T cells after dendritic cell vaccination. Turning to the study itself: Samples are from glioblastoma patients in Phase I and II dendritic cell vaccine trials. Treatment, given 2003 to 2012, was autologous tumor lysate-pulsed dendritic cell vaccination. The vaccine used monocyte-derived dendritic cells pulsed overnight with autologous tumor lysate.

Details on this clone: As yet, its antigen is unknown. The junction and the germline gene differ at one end; a read error may be behind it.

The CDR3 is 14 residues long. From germline, CDR1 is SSHAT and CDR2 FNYEAQ (reference sequence). The assay was immunoSEQ multiplex PCR, and TCRdb's table has in-frame clones only and misses some. The table has tens of thousands of clones, roughly 80% seen once; the top ten hold 15% to 19%. Time point noted: after dendritic cell vaccination, including at tumor progression/relapse. The study's findings and limits: Patients with more pretreatment TILs had longer time to progression and survival.

The V and J genes are TRBV7-7 and TRBJ2-3; D is unclear. This clonotype originated in a human donor with glioblastoma. Sequenced here: blood, sampled after dendritic cell vaccination. CDR3 in amino acids: CASSLGSSSDTQYF. As DNA, the CDR3 is TGTGCTAGCAGCTTAGGGTCCAGTTCGGATACGCAGTATTTT.